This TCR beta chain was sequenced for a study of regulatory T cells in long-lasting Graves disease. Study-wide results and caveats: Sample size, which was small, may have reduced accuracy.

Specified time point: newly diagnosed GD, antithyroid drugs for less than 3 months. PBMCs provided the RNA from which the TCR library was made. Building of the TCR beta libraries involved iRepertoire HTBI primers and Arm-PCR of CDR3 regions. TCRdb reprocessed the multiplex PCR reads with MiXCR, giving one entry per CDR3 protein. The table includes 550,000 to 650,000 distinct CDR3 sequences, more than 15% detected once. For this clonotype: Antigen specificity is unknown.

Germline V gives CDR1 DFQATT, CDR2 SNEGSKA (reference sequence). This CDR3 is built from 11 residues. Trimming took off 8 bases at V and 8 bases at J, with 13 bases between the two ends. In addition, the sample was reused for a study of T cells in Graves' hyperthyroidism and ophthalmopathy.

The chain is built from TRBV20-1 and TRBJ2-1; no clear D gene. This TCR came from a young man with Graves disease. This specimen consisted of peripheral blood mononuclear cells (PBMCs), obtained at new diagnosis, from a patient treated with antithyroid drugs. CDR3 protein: CSRAHGHEQFF. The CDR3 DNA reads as TGCAGTAGGGCCCATGGCCATGAGCAGTTCTTC.